This T cell receptor beta chain originates from a study of T cells of healthy individuals (dated by TCRdb to the late 2010s). Preparation of the library involved 5' RACE. This sample was sequenced with an Illumina MiSeq. The raw public reads went through TCRdb reprocessing: fastp at Q25, MiXCR clone calling, in-frame beta chains kept. Rows matching on CDR3 protein sequence are summarized as one entry with the most common DNA and genes. Within this sample are tens of thousands of distinct CDR3 sequences, with roughly 14% of them counted one time only. The top ten constitute 15% to 20% of the sample. This clonotype was counted ten times or more. Its target antigen remains unknown. Per-base qualities were not stored, and no clone one base away is much larger. The TCR was taken from a human donor in good health.

The CDR3 amino acid sequence is: CASSVPLYGVSQETQYF. DNA sequence: TGTGCCAGCAGCGTACCTCTTTACGGGGTGAGCCAAGAGACCCAGTACTTC. This sequence uses TRBV2 and TRBJ2-5; the D region possibly corresponds to TRBD2 (5 bases align). Reading from cysteine to phenylalanine, the CDR3 counts 17 amino acids. The sequence is cut down to CDR3 DNA, 51 bases in frame from base 1. The germline V gene yields SNHLY for CDR1 and FYNNEI for CDR2. The junction carries 21 bases between V and J, which are trimmed by 6 bases and 1 base respectively.